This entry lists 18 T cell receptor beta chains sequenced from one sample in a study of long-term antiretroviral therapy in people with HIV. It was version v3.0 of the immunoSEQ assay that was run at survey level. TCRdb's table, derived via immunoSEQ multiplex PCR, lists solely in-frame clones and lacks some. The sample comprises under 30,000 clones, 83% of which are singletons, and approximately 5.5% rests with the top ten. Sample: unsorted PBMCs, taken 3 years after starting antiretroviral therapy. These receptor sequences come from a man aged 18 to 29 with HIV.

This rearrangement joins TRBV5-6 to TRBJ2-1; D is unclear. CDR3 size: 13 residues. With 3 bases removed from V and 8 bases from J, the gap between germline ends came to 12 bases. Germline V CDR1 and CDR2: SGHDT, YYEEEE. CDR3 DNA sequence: TGTGCCAGCAGCTCCTACCAGATCGATGAGCAGTTCTTC. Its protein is CASSSYQIDEQFF.

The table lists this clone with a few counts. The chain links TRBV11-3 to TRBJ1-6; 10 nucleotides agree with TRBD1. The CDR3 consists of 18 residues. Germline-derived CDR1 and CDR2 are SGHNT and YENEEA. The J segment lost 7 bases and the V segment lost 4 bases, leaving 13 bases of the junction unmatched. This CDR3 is CASSSIPTGQGDNSPLHF. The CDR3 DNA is TGTGCCAGCAGCTCGATACCCACAGGACAGGGGGACAATTCACCCCTCCACTTT.

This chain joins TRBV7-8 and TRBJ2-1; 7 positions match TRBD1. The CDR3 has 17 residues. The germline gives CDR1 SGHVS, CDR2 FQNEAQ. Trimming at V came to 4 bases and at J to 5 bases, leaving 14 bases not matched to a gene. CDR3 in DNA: TGTGCCAGCAGCTCCAGACAGGGTCACACCATCGACAATGAGCAGTTCTTC. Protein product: CASSSRQGHTIDNEQFF. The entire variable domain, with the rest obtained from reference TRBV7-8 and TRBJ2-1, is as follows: GAGVSQSPRYKVAKRGQDVALRCDPISGHVSLFWYQQALGQGPEFLTYFQNEAQLDKSGLPSDRFFAERPEGSVSTLKIQRTQQEDSAVYLCASSSRQGHTIDNEQFFGPGTRLTVL.

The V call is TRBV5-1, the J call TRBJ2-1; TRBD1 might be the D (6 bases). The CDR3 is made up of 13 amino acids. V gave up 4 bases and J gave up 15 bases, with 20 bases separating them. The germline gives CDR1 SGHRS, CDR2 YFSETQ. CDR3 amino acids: CASSLGARTVAFF. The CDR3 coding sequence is TGCGCCAGCAGCCTGGGGGCAAGGACAGTTGCGTTCTTC. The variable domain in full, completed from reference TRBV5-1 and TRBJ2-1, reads KAGVTQTPRYLIKTRGQQVTLSCSPISGHRSVSWYQQTPGQGLQFLFEYFSETQRNKGNFPGRFSGRQFSNSRSEMNVSTLELGDSALYLCASSLGARTVAFFGPGTRLTVL.

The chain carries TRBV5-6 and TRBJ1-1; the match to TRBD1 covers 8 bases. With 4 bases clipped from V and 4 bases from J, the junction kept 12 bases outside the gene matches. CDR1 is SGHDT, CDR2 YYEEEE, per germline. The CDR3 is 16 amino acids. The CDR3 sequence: CASSIDRGLIVTEAFF. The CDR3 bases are TGTGCCAGCAGCATCGACAGGGGATTGATAGTCACTGAAGCTTTCTTT. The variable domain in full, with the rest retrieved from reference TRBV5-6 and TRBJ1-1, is DAGVTQSPTHLIKTRGQQVTLRCSPKSGHDTVSWYQQALGQGPQFIFQYYEEEERQRGNFPDRFSGHQFPNYSSELNVNALLLGDSALYLCASSIDRGLIVTEAFFGQGTRLTVV.

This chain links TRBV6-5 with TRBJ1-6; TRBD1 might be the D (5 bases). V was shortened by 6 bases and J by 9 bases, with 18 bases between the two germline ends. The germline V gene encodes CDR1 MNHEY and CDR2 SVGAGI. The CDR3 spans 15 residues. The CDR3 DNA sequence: TGTGCCAGCAGACAACCGACAGTCTCTCCTTCACCCCTCCACTTT. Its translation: CASRQPTVSPSPLHF.

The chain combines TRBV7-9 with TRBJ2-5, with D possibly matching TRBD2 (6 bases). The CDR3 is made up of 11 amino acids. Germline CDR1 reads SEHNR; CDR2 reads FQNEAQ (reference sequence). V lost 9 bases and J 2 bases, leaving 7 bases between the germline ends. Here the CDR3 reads CASSGQETQYF. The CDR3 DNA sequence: TGTGCCAGTAGCGGTCAAGAGACCCAGTACTTC.

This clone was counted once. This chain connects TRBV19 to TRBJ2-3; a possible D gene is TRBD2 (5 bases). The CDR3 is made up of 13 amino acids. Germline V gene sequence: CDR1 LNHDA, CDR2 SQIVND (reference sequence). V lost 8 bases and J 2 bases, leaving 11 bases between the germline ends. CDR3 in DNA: TGTGCCAGTGGAGACTATTCCACAGATACGCAGTATTTT. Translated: CASGDYSTDTQYF.

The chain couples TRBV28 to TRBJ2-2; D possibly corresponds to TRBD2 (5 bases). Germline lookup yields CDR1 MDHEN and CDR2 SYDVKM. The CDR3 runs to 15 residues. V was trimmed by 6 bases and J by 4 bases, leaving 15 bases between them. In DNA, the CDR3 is TGTGCCAGCAGCAAGGGCCGGGATCCCACCGGGGAGCTGTTTTTT. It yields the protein CASSKGRDPTGELFF.

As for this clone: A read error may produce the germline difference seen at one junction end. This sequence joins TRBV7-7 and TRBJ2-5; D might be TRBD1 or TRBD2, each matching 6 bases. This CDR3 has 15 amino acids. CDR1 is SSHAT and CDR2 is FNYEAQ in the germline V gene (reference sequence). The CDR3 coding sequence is TGTGCTAGCACTAGTATGGGGGGCATTGAAGAGACCCAGTACTTC. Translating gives CASTSMGGIEETQYF.

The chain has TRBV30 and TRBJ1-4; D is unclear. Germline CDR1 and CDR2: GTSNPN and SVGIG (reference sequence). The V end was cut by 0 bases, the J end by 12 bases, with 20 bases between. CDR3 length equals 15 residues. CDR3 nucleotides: TGTGCCTGGAGTGTAAGGTTCGGTGAAGTGAAGGAACTGTTTTTT. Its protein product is CAWSVRFGEVKELFF.

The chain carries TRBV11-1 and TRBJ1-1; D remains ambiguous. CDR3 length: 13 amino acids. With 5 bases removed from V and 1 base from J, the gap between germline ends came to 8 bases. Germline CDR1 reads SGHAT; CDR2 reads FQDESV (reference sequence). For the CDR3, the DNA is TGTGCCAGCAGCCCTCAATGGAACACTGAAGCTTTCTTT. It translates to CASSPQWNTEAFF.

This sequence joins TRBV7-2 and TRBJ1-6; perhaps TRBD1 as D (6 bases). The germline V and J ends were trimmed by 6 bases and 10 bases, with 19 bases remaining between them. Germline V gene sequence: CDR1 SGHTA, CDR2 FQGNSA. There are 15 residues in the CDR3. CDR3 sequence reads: CASRRGSRGGSPLHF. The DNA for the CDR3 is TGTGCCAGCAGGAGAGGGAGCCGGGGGGGCTCACCCCTCCACTTT.

The CDR3 DNA follows: TGTGCCAGTAGTATGGCGGGGTCCCCTTCAGATACGCAGTATTTT. Protein: CASSMAGSPSDTQYF. The chain combines TRBV19 with TRBJ2-3, with D tentatively TRBD2 (6 bases). Trimming removed 3 bases from V and 4 bases from J, with 14 bases in between. Per the germline V gene, CDR1 is LNHDA and CDR2 is SQIVND (reference sequence). This CDR3 region has 15 residues.

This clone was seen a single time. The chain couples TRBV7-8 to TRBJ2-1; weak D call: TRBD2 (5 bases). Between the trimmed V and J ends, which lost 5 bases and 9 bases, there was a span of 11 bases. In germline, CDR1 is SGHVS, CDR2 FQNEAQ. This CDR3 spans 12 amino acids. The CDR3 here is CASSPGISEQFF. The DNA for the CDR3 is TGTGCCAGCAGCCCGGGAATATCTGAGCAGTTCTTC.

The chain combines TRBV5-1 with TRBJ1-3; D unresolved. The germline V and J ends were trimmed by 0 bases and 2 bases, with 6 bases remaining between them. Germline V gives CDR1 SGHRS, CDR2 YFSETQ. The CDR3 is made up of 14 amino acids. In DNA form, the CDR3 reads TGCGCCAGCAGCTTGGGGCGGGCTGGAAACACCATATATTTT. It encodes CASSLGRAGNTIYF.

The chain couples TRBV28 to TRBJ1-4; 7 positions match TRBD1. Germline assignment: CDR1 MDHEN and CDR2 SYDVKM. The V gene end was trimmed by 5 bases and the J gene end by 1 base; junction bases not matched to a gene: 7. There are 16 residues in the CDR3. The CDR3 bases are TGTGCCAGCAGTCGAACAGGGGTGGGAACTAATGAAAAACTGTTTTTT. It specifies CASSRTGVGTNEKLFF.

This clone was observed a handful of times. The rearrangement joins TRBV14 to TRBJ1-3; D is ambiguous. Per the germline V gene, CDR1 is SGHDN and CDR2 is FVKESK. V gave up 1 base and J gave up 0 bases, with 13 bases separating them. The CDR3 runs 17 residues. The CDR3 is CASSQAPWQSSGNTIYF. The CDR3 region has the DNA TGTGCCAGCAGCCAAGCCCCATGGCAAAGCTCTGGAAACACCATATATTTT.